Below are 8 T cell receptor beta chains sequenced from a single sample in a study of cytomegalovirus exposure and HLA in healthy donors. The PCR contained 60 Vbeta and 13 Jbeta primers. Using immunoSEQ multiplex PCR, the repertoire was profiled, and TCRdb retains in-frame clones only, with some absent. In the table there are under 150,000 clones, almost 80% of which are singletons. Sequences were obtained from PBMCs. All receptors derive from a woman aged 40 to 49 in good health and CMV-seropositive.

The chain joins TRBV6-6 to TRBJ1-6; 11 positions agree with TRBD1. V lost 2 bases, J lost 7 bases, and 1 base stayed unmatched. CDR3 length: 15 residues. CDR1 MNHNY and CDR2 SVGAGI come from the germline V gene (reference sequence). The CDR3 region is CASSYRDRGNSPLHF. CDR3 DNA sequence: TGTGCCAGCAGTTACAGGGACAGGGGGAATTCACCCCTCCACTTT.

The chain uses TRBV5-1 and TRBJ1-1, with 9 bases aligning to TRBD1. Germline V CDR1 and CDR2: SGHRS, YFSETQ. V dropped 4 bases and J dropped 6; count of bases not matched to a gene: 7. This CDR3 is built from 14 residues. CDR3 residues: CASSRGTGLPEAFF. DNA for the CDR3: TGCGCCAGCAGCCGGGGGACAGGGCTTCCTGAAGCTTTCTTT.

The chain carries TRBV7-9 and TRBJ1-3; tentatively, D is TRBD1 (6 bases). CDR3 length equals 16 residues. V shed 5 bases and J shed 0 bases, with 14 bases lying between them. Per germline, CDR1 SEHNR and CDR2 FQNEAQ (reference sequence). The CDR3 loop reads CASSATGILSGNTIYF. The CDR3, as DNA: TGTGCCAGCAGCGCCACAGGGATCCTCTCTGGAAACACCATATATTTT.

The rearrangement links TRBV5-1 to TRBJ1-2; tentatively, D is TRBD1 (5 bases). Trimming cost V 0 bases and J 1 base, with 7 bases left between them. The CDR3 runs 14 residues. Germline assignment: CDR1 SGHRS and CDR2 YFSETQ. The CDR3 loop reads CASSLDQGNYGYTF. The CDR3 DNA reads as TGCGCCAGCAGCTTGGATCAGGGTAACTATGGCTACACCTTC.

The chain has TRBV29-1 and TRBJ1-5, with D tentatively TRBD1 (5 bases). CDR1 and CDR2 (germline): SQVTM, ANQGSEA. This CDR3 has 15 residues. V gave up 6 bases and J gave up 0 bases, with 15 bases separating them. CDR3 sequence reads: CSVGEGGHSNQPQHF. CDR3 DNA sequence: TGCAGCGTGGGGGAGGGCGGTCATAGCAATCAGCCCCAGCATTTT. The variable domain in full, completed from reference TRBV29-1 and TRBJ1-5, reads SAVISQKPSRDICQRGTSLTIQCQVDSQVTMMFWYRQQPGQSLTLIATANQGSEATYESGFVIDKFPISRPNLTFSTLTVSNMSPEDSSIYLCSVGEGGHSNQPQHFGDGTRLSIL.

The rearrangement joins TRBV7-9 to TRBJ1-2; perhaps TRBD1 as D (5 bases). The germline V and J ends were trimmed by 7 bases and 2 bases, with 14 bases remaining between them. The CDR3 has 14 residues. CDR1 and CDR2 (germline): SEHNR, FQNEAQ (reference sequence). The CDR3 nucleotides read TGTGCCAGCACCCCCAGCGGGGCGAACTATGGCTACACCTTC. Its translation is CASTPSGANYGYTF.

This clone has more than one count but fewer than ten. This CDR3 is CASSARDRGPSDTQYF. The CDR3 DNA is TGTGCCAGCAGCGCGCGAGACAGGGGGCCCTCAGATACGCAGTATTTT. V usage is TRBV9 and J usage is TRBJ2-3; 10 bases map to TRBD1. CDR1 and CDR2 from the germline V gene are SGDLS and YYNGEE. CDR3 length: 16 residues. The trim removed 3 bases at V and 4 bases at J, leaving 8 bases unmatched.

This rearrangement joins TRBV30 to TRBJ2-1; 9 bases are shared with TRBD2. This CDR3 has 15 residues. Germline CDR1 GTSNPN, CDR2 SVGIG (reference sequence). With 2 bases clipped from V and 9 bases from J, the junction kept 11 bases outside the gene matches. The CDR3 region has the DNA TGTGCCTGGAGTACCGGGACCCTGCGGGGGGGTGAGCAGTTCTTC. Encoded protein: CAWSTGTLRGGEQFF. Full variable domain (missing parts from reference TRBV30 and TRBJ2-1): SQTIHQWPATLVQPVGSPLSLECTVEGTSNPNLYWYRQAAGRGLQLLFYSVGIGQISSEVPQNLSASRPQDRQFILSSKKLLLSDSGFYLCAWSTGTLRGGEQFFGPGTRLTVL.